This paragraph covers one T cell receptor (beta chain) sequence. Categorization into cohorts depended on clinical history that participants reported. The CDR3 has 15 residues. Trimming left V 2 bases short and J 5 bases short, with 12 bases between. Germline V gives CDR1 LNHDA, CDR2 SQIVND (reference sequence). The data belong to a study of blood T cell repertoires in COVID-19. Study-level background: The United States, Italy and Spain supplied acute and convalescent COVID-19 samples. Nucleic acid was either cDNA or gDNA, and it came from T cells, B-cell-depleted T cells, or PBMCs.

Per the study methods: Reference gene primers were amplified, and this amplification served to estimate nucleated cell counts. The protocol was immunoSEQ multiplex PCR, while the TCRdb copy is restricted to in-frame clones and leaves out a portion. V and J calls and clone size are those listed in that table; D and trimming were worked out from the DNA. Of fewer than 350,000 clones detected, 75% to 90% appear once; the ten largest clones hold approximately 4.7%. This receptor was obtained from a man aged 60 to 75 who had recovered from COVID-19. The rearrangement uses TRBV19 and TRBJ2-2; tentatively, D is TRBD2 (6 bases). The source material was PBMCs or T cells enriched from blood (not recorded which). DNA for the CDR3: TGTGCCAGTAGTATACGTGGAGGGCGGACCGGGGAGCTGTTTTTT. Protein sequence: CASSIRGGRTGELFF.